The entry that follows covers one T cell receptor (beta chain) sequence. V lost 2 bases to trimming and J lost 2 bases, with 10 bases between them. CDR1 SEHNR and CDR2 FQNEAQ come from the germline V gene (reference sequence). CDR3 length: 16 residues. In the authors' workflow: Reference gene primer amplification gave nucleated cell count estimates. Assay: immunoSEQ multiplex PCR; the TCRdb copy retains only in-frame clones and omits some. The V and J calls and clone size were taken over from that table, and D and trimming were inferred from the DNA. This table holds roughly 190,000 clones, approximately 89% found once. This record comes from a study of blood T cell repertoires in COVID-19. Study-level information: The cDNA or gDNA used as material had been derived from T cells, B-cell-depleted T cells, or PBMCs.

Ages ranged from about 18 to 100 years, with residence in some 25 US areas. Cohort allocation depended upon clinical history that participants reported. The TCR comes from a woman aged 18 to 35 who had recovered from COVID-19. The chain uses TRBV7-9 and TRBJ2-6; D unresolved. The sequenced sample was PBMCs or T cells enriched from blood (not recorded which). The DNA of the CDR3 is TGTGCCAGCAGCTTACTAGAAATACCTGGGGCCAACGTCCTGACTTTC. It is translated as CASSLLEIPGANVLTF.